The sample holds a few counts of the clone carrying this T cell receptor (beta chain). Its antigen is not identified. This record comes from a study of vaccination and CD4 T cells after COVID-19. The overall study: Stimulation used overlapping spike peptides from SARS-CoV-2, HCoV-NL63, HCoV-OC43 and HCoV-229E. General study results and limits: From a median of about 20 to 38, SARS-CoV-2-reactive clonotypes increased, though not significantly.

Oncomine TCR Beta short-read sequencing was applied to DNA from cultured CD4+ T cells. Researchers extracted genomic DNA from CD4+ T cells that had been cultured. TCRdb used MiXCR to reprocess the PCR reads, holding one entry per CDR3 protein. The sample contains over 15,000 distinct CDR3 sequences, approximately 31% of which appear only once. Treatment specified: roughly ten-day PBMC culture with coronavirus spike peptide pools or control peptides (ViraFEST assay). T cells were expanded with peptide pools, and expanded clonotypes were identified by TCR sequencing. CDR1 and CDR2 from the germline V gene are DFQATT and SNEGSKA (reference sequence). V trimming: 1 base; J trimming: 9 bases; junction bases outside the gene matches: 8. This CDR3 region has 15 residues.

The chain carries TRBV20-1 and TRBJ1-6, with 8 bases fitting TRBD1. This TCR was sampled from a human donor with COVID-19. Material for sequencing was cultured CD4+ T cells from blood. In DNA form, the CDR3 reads TGCAGTGCTAGAGGTGCTCAGGGGGCGTTTTCACCCCTCCACTTT. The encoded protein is CSARGAQGAFSPLHF.